These 31 T cell receptor beta chains were sequenced from one sample in a study of T cells after yellow fever vaccination. One entry per CDR3 protein, called by TCRdb with MiXCR from the 5' RACE reads. This sample has some 670,000 distinct CDR3 sequences; 9% to 15% occur once, and the top ten carry 15%. The material sequenced was PBMCs, taken on the day of the yellow fever booster vaccination. The receptors shown here come from a man under 40 who received the YFV17D yellow fever vaccine.

This chain joins TRBV7-2 and TRBJ2-1, with 9 bases aligning to TRBD2. The germline V gene has CDR1 SGHTA and CDR2 FQGNSA. This CDR3 is 17 amino acids long. Losses at the gene ends were 2 bases for V and 2 bases for J; bases not matched to a gene: 7. CDR3 residues: CASSLLAGSGAYNEQFF. As DNA, the CDR3 is TGTGCCAGCAGCTTACTAGCGGGATCAGGGGCCTACAATGAGCAGTTCTTC.

The chain uses TRBV15 and TRBJ2-2; D is possibly TRBD1 (6 bases). This CDR3 is 13 amino acids long. V lost 10 bases and J lost 4, with 13 bases in between. Per the germline V gene, CDR1 is LNHNV and CDR2 is YYDKDF (reference sequence). In nucleotides, the CDR3 is TGTGCCATCAGACAGGTCGGCACCGGGGAGCTGTTTTTT. It codes for CAIRQVGTGELFF.

The chain is built from TRBV29-1 and TRBJ2-3; D is ambiguous. This CDR3 is built from 12 residues. Per germline, CDR1 SQVTM and CDR2 ANQGSEA. The V gene lost 4 bases and the J gene lost 4 bases, with 9 bases spanning the gap. In DNA, the CDR3 is TGCAGCGTTGTATCCGGGTCAGATACGCAGTATTTT. Protein product: CSVVSGSDTQYF.

The rearrangement links TRBV20-1 to TRBJ2-1, with a tentative D call TRBD1 (6 bases). CDR3 length: 12 residues. Germline V gives CDR1 DFQATT, CDR2 SNEGSKA (reference sequence). The V end lost 3 bases, the J end lost 7 bases, and 10 bases lay between the germline ends. CDR3 in amino acids: CSARGTFNEQFF. The DNA for the CDR3 is TGCAGTGCTAGGGGGACATTTAATGAGCAGTTCTTC.

This chain links TRBV12-3 or TRBV12-4 with TRBJ2-1; 13 bases agree with TRBD2. The CDR3 covers 15 residues. The V segment lost 6 bases and the J segment 6 bases; nucleotides outside the gene matches: 5. This chain's CDR3 is CASRTGLAGINEQFF. In nucleotides, the CDR3 is TGTGCCAGCAGGACGGGACTAGCGGGAATCAATGAGCAGTTCTTC.

This sequence joins TRBV5-5 and TRBJ2-2; 7 bases are shared with TRBD2. The germline gives CDR1 SGHKS, CDR2 YYEKEE (reference sequence). The V gene end was trimmed by 4 bases and the J gene end by 7 bases; junction bases not matched to a gene: 10. The CDR3 runs to 15 residues. The CDR3 sequence is CASSPSAGVNGELFF. In DNA form, the CDR3 reads TGTGCCAGCAGCCCATCTGCGGGGGTTAACGGGGAGCTGTTTTTT.

This clonotype turned up a few times. The chain combines TRBV12-3 or TRBV12-4 with TRBJ2-7, with D tentatively TRBD1 (6 bases). Deletions cut 6 bases from V and 2 bases from J, with 14 bases between. This CDR3 is 14 amino acids long. The DNA for the CDR3 is TGTGCCAGCAGACCAGCGACAGGCCCCTACGAGCAGTACTTC. Translation gives CASRPATGPYEQYF.

CDR3 residues: CASSVALAGASRTGELFF. The CDR3 DNA follows: TGTGCCAGCAGCGTAGCCCTAGCGGGAGCCTCGAGGACCGGGGAGCTGTTTTTT. This chain joins TRBV9 and TRBJ2-2; 10 bases are a match to TRBD2. Trimming removed 0 bases from V and 5 bases from J; junction bases left unmatched: 10. This CDR3 has 18 amino acids. Germline CDR1 reads SGDLS; CDR2 reads YYNGEE.

This clonotype was found a few times. The genes are TRBV4-2 and TRBJ2-3; 11 positions agree with TRBD2. Germline assignment: CDR1 LGHNA and CDR2 YNFKEQ. V shed 1 base and J 4 bases; nucleotides not matched to a gene: 10. The CDR3 covers 18 residues. In DNA, the CDR3 is TGTGCCAGCAGCCAAGGGGGACTAGCGGACATACGACCAGATACGCAGTATTTT. It encodes CASSQGGLADIRPDTQYF.

This clonotype turned up a few times. The CDR3 coding sequence is TGTGCCATCAGTGGCGACCATAATCAGCCCCAGCATTTT. This translates into CAISGDHNQPQHF. The chain couples TRBV10-3 to TRBJ1-5; no clear D gene. The V gene's germline CDR1 is ENHRY and CDR2 SYGVKD. This CDR3 has 13 amino acids. V shed 4 bases and J shed 4 bases, with 8 bases lying between them.

The J gene is TRBJ2-5, the V gene TRBV5-5; no definite D call. Deletions cut 4 bases from V and 1 base from J, with 8 bases between. CDR3 length: 13 residues. From germline, CDR1 is SGHKS and CDR2 YYEKEE (reference sequence). This chain's CDR3 is CASSPDLQETQYF. Written as DNA, the CDR3 is TGTGCCAGCAGCCCTGACCTCCAAGAGACCCAGTACTTC.

The CDR3 DNA reads TGTGCCACCAGCCCACCGGGGCTAGCGGGAGTCAATGAGCAGTTCTTC. It codes for CATSPPGLAGVNEQFF. The gene calls are TRBV15 and TRBJ2-1; 10 bases line up with TRBD2. Germline CDR1 LNHNV, CDR2 YYDKDF (reference sequence). CDR3 length equals 16 residues. The trim removed 5 bases at V and 6 bases at J, leaving 10 bases unmatched.

This clonotype was observed at least ten times. The chain carries TRBV5-5 and TRBJ2-1, with TRBD1 matching over 8 bases. The CDR3 spans 12 residues. The J segment lost 7 bases and the V segment lost 5 bases, leaving 2 bases of the junction unmatched. CDR1 and CDR2 (germline): SGHKS, YYEKEE (reference sequence). Here the CDR3 DNA reads TGTGCCAGCAGACGGACAGGGAATGAGCAGTTCTTC. It is translated as CASRRTGNEQFF.

J is TRBJ1-5 and V is TRBV4-3, with D perhaps TRBD1 (5 bases). V lost 3 bases and J lost 2, with 20 bases in between. This CDR3 comprises 18 residues. Per the germline V gene, CDR1 is LGHNA and CDR2 is YSLEER. In DNA, the CDR3 is TGCGCCAGCAGCCAGGACTCTATTGTGGCAGGGCGCAATCAGCCCCAGCATTTT. This gives the protein CASSQDSIVAGRNQPQHF.

This clonotype was recorded a few times. CDR3 amino acids: CSVKNRGTVNTEAFF. The CDR3 coding sequence is TGCAGCGTAAAGAACCGCGGGACAGTGAACACTGAAGCTTTCTTT. The chain is built from TRBV29-1 and TRBJ1-1; TRBD1 matches at 7 bases. The germline CDR1 and CDR2 sequences are SQVTM and ANQGSEA. The CDR3 covers 15 residues. V gave up 6 bases and J gave up 0 bases; unmatched junction bases: 10.

The chain carries TRBV20-1 and TRBJ2-7; D ambiguous. CDR1 DFQATT and CDR2 SNEGSKA come from the germline V gene (reference sequence). V was pared by 4 bases and J by 2 bases, with 9 bases between. The CDR3 contains 12 residues. CDR3 in amino acids: CSATPETYEQYF. As DNA, the CDR3 is TGCAGTGCTACGCCTGAGACCTACGAGCAGTACTTC.

J is TRBJ2-3 and V is TRBV7-9, with a weak D call TRBD2 (6 bases). Trimming cost V 4 bases and J 2 bases, with 19 bases left between them. Looked up from germline, CDR1 is SEHNR and CDR2 is FQNEAQ (reference sequence). The CDR3 covers 17 residues. The chain's CDR3 is CASSYRDGEVDTDTQYF. CDR3 sequence (DNA): TGTGCCAGCAGCTATAGGGACGGGGAGGTGGACACAGATACGCAGTATTTT. The whole variable domain, filled in from reference TRBV7-9 and TRBJ2-3, reads DTGVSQNPRHKITKRGQNVTFRCDPISEHNRLYWYRQTLGQGPEFLTYFQNEAQLEKSRLLSDRFSAERPKGSFSTLEIQRTEQGDSAMYLCASSYRDGEVDTDTQYFGPGTRLTVL.

The chain has TRBV7-9 and TRBJ1-1; tentatively, D is TRBD1 (5 bases). The CDR3 contains 14 residues. From germline, CDR1 is SEHNR and CDR2 FQNEAQ (reference sequence). V was trimmed by 5 bases and J by 7 bases, leaving 17 bases between them. The CDR3 nucleotides read TGTGCCAGCAGCCCGTGGTCGGGGGGTGGTGAAGCTTTCTTT. Its translation: CASSPWSGGGEAFF.

The DNA of the CDR3 is TGTGCCAGCAGCTTACGGATAGCGAACACTGAAGCTTTCTTT. It encodes CASSLRIANTEAFF. This chain links TRBV7-9 with TRBJ1-1; D gene ambiguous. Germline loops: CDR1 SEHNR, CDR2 FQNEAQ (reference sequence). There are 14 residues in the CDR3. Trimming stripped 2 bases from V and 1 base from J, with 8 bases between.

This clonotype has a handful of counts. This chain joins TRBV5-1 and TRBJ2-1; TRBD1 is a possible D gene (5 bases). The CDR3 extends over 16 amino acids. Deletions cut 2 bases from V and 4 bases from J, with 16 bases between. CDR1 and CDR2 from the germline V gene are SGHRS and YFSETQ. The CDR3 protein is CASSLALGRIYNEQFF. CDR3 coding DNA: TGCGCCAGCAGCTTAGCTCTGGGGCGGATTTACAATGAGCAGTTCTTC.

The rearrangement links TRBV29-1 to TRBJ2-5; 7 positions agree with TRBD2. CDR1 and CDR2 from the germline V gene are SQVTM and ANQGSEA. This CDR3 has 13 residues. The V gene end was trimmed by 6 bases and the J gene end by 4 bases; junction bases not matched to a gene: 8. CDR3 coding DNA: TGCAGCGTGACGGTAGGCGGGAGAGAGACCCAGTACTTC. It yields the protein CSVTVGGRETQYF.

V is TRBV5-1 and J is TRBJ1-3, with TRBD1 as a possible D gene (5 bases). Deletions cut 2 bases from V and 9 bases from J, with 6 bases between. The CDR3 has 11 amino acids. CDR1 is SGHRS, CDR2 YFSETQ, per germline. The CDR3 DNA is TGCGCCAGCAGCTTCGGGGGCACCATATATTTT. This gives the protein CASSFGGTIYF.

This clonotype was detected a few times. The chain carries TRBV14 and TRBJ2-7; 7 nucleotides match TRBD1. CDR3 size: 15 residues. With V trimmed by 3 bases and J by 1 base, 6 bases remained unmatched. Germline CDR1 SGHDN, CDR2 FVKESK. The CDR3: CASSQTGFESYEQYF. CDR3 in DNA: TGTGCCAGCAGCCAGACAGGGTTTGAGTCCTACGAGCAGTACTTC.

This clonotype came up a few times. The chain joins TRBV12-3 or TRBV12-4 to TRBJ1-6; 10 nucleotides line up with TRBD1. The CDR3 is 17 amino acids. V was clipped by 2 bases and J by 3 bases; unmatched bases: 4. CDR3 bases: TGTGCCAGCAGTTTACGGGACAGGGGCGTCTATAATTCACCCCTCCACTTT. Translated: CASSLRDRGVYNSPLHF.

The chain combines TRBV24-1 with TRBJ2-1, with D perhaps being TRBD1 or TRBD2 (5 bases each). Per germline, CDR1 KGHDR and CDR2 SFDVKD. The CDR3 contains 13 residues. Deletions cut 3 bases from V and 10 bases from J, with 12 bases between. CDR3 protein: CATSDEGPSEQFF. CDR3 DNA: TGTGCCACCAGTGATGAGGGACCCAGCGAGCAGTTCTTC.

J is TRBJ2-1 and V is TRBV20-1; the D gene could be TRBD1 or TRBD2 (5 bases each). CDR3 length equals 18 residues. Trimming stripped 0 bases from V and 5 bases from J, with 23 bases between. Germline V gene sequence: CDR1 DFQATT, CDR2 SNEGSKA (reference sequence). The CDR3 protein is CSARDGERFRGYDNEQFF. In DNA, the CDR3 is TGCAGTGCTAGAGATGGGGAGCGCTTTAGGGGTTATGACAATGAGCAGTTCTTC.

This clonotype was recorded a few times. The rearrangement uses TRBV18 and TRBJ2-3; the match to TRBD2 covers 9 bases. This CDR3 spans 15 amino acids. With V trimmed by 2 bases and J by 6 bases, 6 bases remained unmatched. Looked up from germline, CDR1 is KGHSH and CDR2 is LQKENI. CDR3 sequence reads: CASSPEGGRADTQYF. The CDR3 DNA sequence: TGTGCCAGCTCACCAGAGGGCGGGAGGGCCGATACGCAGTATTTT. The whole variable domain, filled in from reference TRBV18 and TRBJ2-3, reads NAGVMQNPRHLVRRRGQEARLRCSPMKGHSHVYWYRQLPEEGLKFMVYLQKENIIDESGMPKERFSAEFPKEGPSILRIQQVVRGDSAAYFCASSPEGGRADTQYFGPGTRLTVL.

This clonotype was counted only a few times. The V gene is TRBV7-9, the J gene TRBJ1-5; D not certain. The CDR3 runs 14 residues. Trimming stripped 3 bases from V and 2 bases from J, with 8 bases between. CDR1 and CDR2 from the germline V gene are SEHNR and FQNEAQ (reference sequence). In DNA form, the CDR3 reads TGTGCCAGCAGCTTCGATCTCGGCAATCAGCCCCAGCATTTT. Translated: CASSFDLGNQPQHF.

The chain recombines TRBV12-3 or TRBV12-4 with TRBJ2-5, with TRBD1 matching over 8 bases. Trimming took 6 bases from V and 5 from J; bases not matched to a gene: 5. CDR3 length equals 13 residues. This CDR3 is CASRATGGETQYF. The CDR3 nucleotides are TGTGCCAGCAGGGCAACAGGGGGGGAGACCCAGTACTTC.

The CDR3 bases are TGCGCCAGCAGCCAAGATCATGGCCAGGGGAATGGCTACACCTTC. This sequence encodes CASSQDHGQGNGYTF. The rearrangement links TRBV4-3 to TRBJ1-2; possibly TRBD1 for D (6 bases). The ends were cut back, 0 bases at V and 6 bases at J, with 14 bases in the middle. Germline loops: CDR1 LGHNA, CDR2 YSLEER. The CDR3 runs to 15 residues.

The chain employs TRBV7-8 and TRBJ2-1; D is ambiguous. This CDR3 contains 11 residues. Germline values: CDR1 SGHVS, CDR2 FQNEAQ. Trimming removed 8 bases at V and 5 bases at J, with 7 bases between. CDR3 residues: CASQEDNEQFF. CDR3 bases: TGTGCCAGCCAAGAGGACAATGAGCAGTTCTTC.